This T cell receptor beta chain was captured in a study of blood T cell repertoires in COVID-19 (dated by TCRdb to 2018 to 2020). Study-wide context: Collaborator samples came from the United States, Italy and Spain and covered acute and convalescent phases of COVID-19. The material from the prospective study consisted of cDNA or gDNA derived from T cells, B-cell-depleted T cells, or PBMCs. Deeply sampled blood TCRbeta repertoires from subjects exposed to, actively infected with, or recovered from COVID-19 were included in the dataset. The repertoires were made available in a free public database intended to serve as a resource for research on the immune response to SARS-CoV-2. The samples were drawn from the first 160 participants of the ongoing ImmuneRACE study and from roughly 1,300 subjects provided by 6 global collaborators. A de-identified subject ID, COVID-19 status, age in years and sex were almost always included in the sample metadata. HLA class I and class II types, where available, came from metadata supplied by the sample provider rather than from assay-based typing.

TCRbeta CDR3 regions were amplified from genomic DNA by means of the immunoSEQ Assay, a bias-controlled multiplex PCR. The source study handled its data this way. The number of nucleated cells in each sample was estimated from the amplification of reference gene primers within the assay. To quantify the absolute abundance of each unique TCRbeta CDR3 rearrangement, sequence reads were collapsed and filtered. For each sample, productive Simpson clonality was calculated by taking the square root of Simpson's diversity index across productive rearrangements. Held by TCRdb, this immuneACCESS table contains in-frame sequences only and omits some clones. Under half of the omission traces to an unresolved V gene where checked; the cause of the rest is unknown. Clone size and V and J calls were adopted from that table, with D and trimming inferred from the DNA. A total of about 130,000 clones appear in this sample, roughly 75% of them only once. The top ten clonotypes cover around 6% of the sample.

The junction shows trimming of 9 bases on V and 1 base on J, plus 12 bases between the germline ends. Reading from cysteine to phenylalanine, the CDR3 counts 13 amino acids. Just CDR3 DNA is preserved here, 39 bases in frame from base 1. Per the germline V gene, SNHLY is the CDR1 and FYNNEI is the CDR2. Participants in the prospective study were enrolled through a virtual design, were aged about 18 to 100 years, and lived in about two dozen United States geographic areas. In the prospective study, participants were assigned to cohorts based on the clinical history participants reported in a screening survey and a study questionnaire. Recovered participants in ImmuneRACE Cohort 3 were defined by two consecutive negative NP/OP PCR tests, clearance by a healthcare professional, or resolution of symptoms. Each participant in the prospective study had whole blood, serum and a nasopharyngeal or oropharyngeal swab collected by mobile phlebotomists. Prospective study participants could optionally give additional blood draws and questionnaires over an approximately 2-month period. Before DNA extraction, blood samples from the prospective study were shipped at room temperature or frozen.

Study-wide findings and limitations: The quantity of clinical and demographic metadata differed by source and by participant and was supplied without curation.

On this clone: The antigen this receptor binds is unknown. Nothing much larger sits one base from this clone, and base qualities are not available.

Sequencing was performed on PBMCs or T cells enriched from blood (not recorded which). This clonotype was sampled from a woman aged 50 to 60 who had recovered from COVID-19. In this chain, TRBV2 is recombined with TRBJ1-1; the D gene is perhaps TRBD1, on 5 matching bases. The CDR3 sequence is CASGVDTNTEAFF. The nucleotides are TGTGCCAGTGGCGTGGACACGAACACTGAAGCTTTCTTT. The entire variable domain, with the stretches around the CDR3 drawn from the reference TRBV2 and TRBJ1-1 proteins, is EPEVTQTPSHQVTQMGQEVILRCVPISNHLYFYWYRQILGQKVEFLVSFYNNEISEKSEIFDDQFSVERPDGSNFTLKIRSTKLEDSAMYFCASGVDTNTEAFFGQGTRLTVV.